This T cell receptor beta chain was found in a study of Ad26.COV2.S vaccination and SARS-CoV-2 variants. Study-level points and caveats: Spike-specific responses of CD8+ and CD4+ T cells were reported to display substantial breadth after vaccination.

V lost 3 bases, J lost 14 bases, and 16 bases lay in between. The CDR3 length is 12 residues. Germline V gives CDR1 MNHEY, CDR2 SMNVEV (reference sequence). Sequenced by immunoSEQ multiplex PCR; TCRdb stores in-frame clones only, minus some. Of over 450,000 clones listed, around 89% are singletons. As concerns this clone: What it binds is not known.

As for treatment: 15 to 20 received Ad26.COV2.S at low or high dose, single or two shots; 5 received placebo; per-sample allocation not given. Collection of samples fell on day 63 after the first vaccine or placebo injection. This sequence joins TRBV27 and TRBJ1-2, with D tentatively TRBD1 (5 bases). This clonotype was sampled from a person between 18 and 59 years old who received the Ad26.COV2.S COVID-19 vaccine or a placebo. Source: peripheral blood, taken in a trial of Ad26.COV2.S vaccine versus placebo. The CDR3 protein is CASSFGLGRETF. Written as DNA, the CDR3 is TGTGCCAGCAGTTTCGGTCTGGGCAGGGAAACCTTC.